Listed below are T cell receptor beta chains from one sample, sequenced in a study of blood T cell repertoires in COVID-19. Sequencing used immunoSEQ multiplex PCR; TCRdb keeps in-frame clones, though not all of them. In the table there are more than 300,000 clones, more than 85% of which are singletons. The sequenced sample consisted of PBMCs or T cells enriched from blood (not recorded which). These receptors were collected from a woman aged 25-40 years who had recovered from COVID-19. Each CDR3 is given with its conserved first and last residue. D genes are given only for firm matches. Some rows mark clone size as missing; the rest say once, few, many or name a class of expanded clone.

size: -
D: TRBD2
J: TRBJ2-7
V: TRBV18
CDR3: CASSISGGVGEQYF
DNA: TGTGCCAGCTCAATTTCTGGGGGGGTAGGCGAGCAGTACTTC

size: -
D: TRBD2
J: TRBJ2-5
V: TRBV29-1
CDR3: CSVGFRLAGGRETQYF
DNA: TGCAGCGTTGGATTTCGACTAGCGGGGGGCCGGGAGACCCAGTACTTC

size: -
D: -
J: TRBJ2-7
V: TRBV28
CDR3: CASSLNDGSGYEQYF
DNA: TGTGCCAGCAGTTTAAATGACGGGAGTGGTTACGAGCAGTACTTC

size: -
D: -
J: TRBJ1-2
V: TRBV15
CDR3: CATSRVGWGGTPRYYGYTF
DNA: TGTGCCACCAGCAGAGTCGGTTGGGGAGGCACCCCCCGATACTATGGCTACACCTTC

size: -
D: TRBD2
J: TRBJ2-1
V: TRBV19
CDR3: CASSIISSGRYNEQFF
DNA: TGTGCCAGTAGTATTATTTCTAGCGGGAGATACAATGAGCAGTTCTTC

size: -
D: -
J: TRBJ1-1
V: TRBV4-2
CDR3: CASSQEGRGHEAFF
DNA: TGTGCCAGCAGCCAAGAGGGCAGGGGCCATGAAGCTTTCTTT

size: -
D: -
J: TRBJ1-2
V: TRBV28
CDR3: CASSSADGLGYTF
DNA: TGTGCCAGCAGTTCAGCAGACGGACTTGGCTACACCTTC

size: once
D: TRBD2
J: TRBJ2-1
V: TRBV7-2
CDR3: CASSSGRGGTAYNEQFF
DNA: TGTGCCAGCAGCTCGGGGAGGGGCGGGACTGCCTACAATGAGCAGTTCTTC

size: -
D: TRBD1
J: TRBJ2-2
V: TRBV6-4
CDR3: CASSSGQVTGELFF
DNA: TGTGCCAGCAGTTCGGGACAGGTCACCGGGGAGCTGTTTTTT

size: -
D: TRBD2
J: TRBJ2-1
V: TRBV7-9
CDR3: CASSLGKAGGPNPFF
DNA: TGTGCCAGCAGCTTAGGTAAAGCGGGAGGGCCGAATCCGTTCTTC

size: -
D: TRBD1
J: TRBJ2-7
V: TRBV3-1/TRBV3-2
CDR3: CASSTTGGPNEQYF
DNA: TGTGCCAGCAGCACAACAGGGGGTCCCAACGAGCAGTACTTC

size: -
D: -
J: TRBJ1-2
V: TRBV4-1
CDR3: CASSQAGGINYGYTF
DNA: TGCGCCAGCAGCCAAGCAGGAGGGATCAACTATGGCTACACCTTC

size: -
D: -
J: TRBJ1-1
V: TRBV10-3
CDR3: CAITPGNGGAEAFF
DNA: TGTGCCATCACCCCGGGGAATGGCGGAGCTGAAGCTTTCTTT

size: -
D: TRBD1
J: TRBJ2-4
V: TRBV5-6
CDR3: CASSFRQGANIQYF
DNA: TGTGCCAGCAGCTTTCGACAGGGTGCTAACATTCAGTACTTC

size: -
D: -
J: TRBJ2-7
V: TRBV7-6
CDR3: CASSVNEGEQYF
DNA: TGTGCCAGCAGCGTCAACGAGGGAGAGCAGTACTTC

size: -
D: -
J: TRBJ1-2
V: TRBV28
CDR3: CASSYSLNYGYTF
DNA: TGTGCCAGCAGTTACTCTCTCAACTATGGCTACACCTTC

size: -
D: -
J: TRBJ2-1
V: TRBV7-3
CDR3: CASSSYGTGEQFF
DNA: TGTGCCAGCAGCTCCTACGGGACTGGTGAGCAGTTCTTC

size: -
D: -
J: TRBJ2-5
V: TRBV24-1
CDR3: CATSDPQETQYF
DNA: TGTGCCACCAGTGATCCTCAAGAGACCCAGTACTTC

size: -
D: TRBD1
J: TRBJ2-7
V: TRBV9
CDR3: CASSVGTGIDEQYF
DNA: TGTGCCAGCAGCGTAGGGACAGGGATCGACGAGCAGTACTTC

size: -
D: TRBD1
J: TRBJ1-5
V: TRBV6-2/TRBV6-3
CDR3: CASSYGTSDRGRNQPQHF
DNA: TGTGCCAGCAGTTACGGGACGTCGGACAGGGGGAGGAATCAGCCCCAGCATTTT

size: -
D: -
J: TRBJ2-3
V: TRBV2
CDR3: CASRDMGDTDTQYF
DNA: TGTGCCAGCAGAGATATGGGAGACACAGATACGCAGTATTTT

size: -
D: -
J: TRBJ2-7
V: TRBV12-3/TRBV12-4
CDR3: CASSLLARQEQYF
DNA: TGTGCCAGCAGTCTCCTCGCCCGTCAGGAGCAGTACTTC

size: -
D: -
J: TRBJ2-1
V: TRBV10-3
CDR3: CAISEEGHLDEQFF
DNA: TGTGCCATCAGTGAGGAGGGACACCTCGATGAGCAGTTCTTC

size: -
D: -
J: TRBJ1-6
V: TRBV28
CDR3: CASSPSPGLANSPLHF
DNA: TGTGCCAGCAGTCCTTCCCCAGGGTTGGCGAATTCACCCCTCCACTTT

size: -
D: TRBD1
J: TRBJ2-3
V: TRBV3-1/TRBV3-2
CDR3: CASKQGEWAGTDTQYF
DNA: TGTGCCAGCAAACAGGGGGAATGGGCTGGCACAGATACGCAGTATTTT

size: -
D: -
J: TRBJ2-5
V: TRBV21-1
CDR3: CASSRTSGRTVETQYF
DNA: TGTGCCAGCAGCAGAACTAGCGGGAGGACCGTGGAGACCCAGTACTTC

size: once
D: -
J: TRBJ1-5
V: TRBV18
CDR3: CASSTDSDQPQHF
DNA: TGTGCCAGCTCAACAGACAGTGATCAGCCCCAGCATTTT

size: -
D: -
J: TRBJ2-3
V: TRBV19
CDR3: CASSIDQASDTQYF
DNA: TGTGCCAGTAGTATAGATCAGGCCTCAGATACGCAGTATTTT

size: -
D: -
J: TRBJ1-1
V: TRBV15
CDR3: CATSRDGRTEAFF
DNA: TGTGCCACCAGCAGAGATGGGAGGACTGAAGCTTTCTTT

size: -
D: -
J: TRBJ1-1
V: TRBV4-1
CDR3: CASSQGPAGNTEAFF
DNA: TGCGCCAGCAGCCAAGGCCCGGCAGGGAACACTGAAGCTTTCTTT

size: -
D: -
J: TRBJ1-1
V: TRBV28
CDR3: CASRPRGYAAFF
DNA: TGTGCCAGCAGGCCTCGCGGATACGCCGCTTTCTTT

size: once
D: TRBD2
J: TRBJ2-3
V: TRBV5-4
CDR3: CASRDGLAGSPTDTQYF
DNA: TGTGCCAGCAGGGACGGACTAGCGGGGAGCCCCACAGATACGCAGTATTTT

size: -
D: TRBD2
J: TRBJ2-2
V: TRBV15
CDR3: CATSRGKGLADTGELFF
DNA: TGTGCCACCAGCAGAGGGAAAGGACTAGCGGACACCGGGGAGCTGTTTTTT

size: -
D: TRBD1
J: TRBJ1-2
V: TRBV2
CDR3: CASSASGQGAGGYTF
DNA: TGTGCCAGCAGCGCCTCTGGACAGGGGGCGGGGGGCTACACCTTC

size: -
D: TRBD1
J: TRBJ2-7
V: TRBV10-3
CDR3: CASYPGQGMLEQYF
DNA: TGTGCCAGCTACCCGGGACAGGGGATGCTCGAGCAGTACTTC

size: -
D: -
J: TRBJ2-5
V: TRBV6-5
CDR3: CASRPGGLETQYF
DNA: TGTGCCAGCAGGCCCGGGGGGCTTGAGACCCAGTACTTC

size: -
D: -
J: TRBJ2-5
V: TRBV10-2
CDR3: CASSNPGERESGVGPETQYF
DNA: TGCGCCAGCAGCAACCCAGGCGAACGCGAGTCGGGGGTAGGCCCAGAGACCCAGTACTTC

size: -
D: TRBD1
J: TRBJ1-4
V: TRBV27
CDR3: CASSPLDRGTNEKLFF
DNA: TGTGCCAGCAGTCCCCTAGACAGGGGAACTAATGAAAAACTGTTTTTT

size: -
D: TRBD1
J: TRBJ1-2
V: TRBV30
CDR3: CAWSRTGYGYTF
DNA: TGTGCCTGGAGCCGGACAGGGTATGGCTACACCTTC

size: once
D: TRBD1
J: TRBJ2-3
V: TRBV28
CDR3: CASSLYQGASEDTQYF
DNA: TGTGCCAGCAGTTTATATCAGGGGGCGTCGGAGGATACGCAGTATTTT

size: -
D: -
J: TRBJ1-4
V: TRBV6-5
CDR3: CASSFRAGEKLFF
DNA: TGTGCCAGCAGTTTCAGGGCAGGCGAAAAACTGTTTTTT

size: once
D: -
J: TRBJ2-2
V: TRBV24-1
CDR3: CATSDPNPGELFF
DNA: TGTGCCACCAGTGACCCCAATCCCGGGGAGCTGTTTTTT

size: -
D: TRBD2
J: TRBJ2-5
V: TRBV7-3
CDR3: CASSLMGLGNQETQYF
DNA: TGTGCCAGCAGCTTAATGGGACTAGGGAACCAAGAGACCCAGTACTTC